Listed below are T cell receptor beta chains from one sample, sequenced in a study of blood T cells in healthy people across ages. Via MiXCR, TCRdb re-called the 5' RACE reads, giving one row per CDR3 protein. The repertoire holds just over 800,000 distinct CDR3 sequences, with 55% to 65% as singletons. Sequencing input: blood. The receptors were gathered from a man younger than 40 in good health. CDR3s include the opening cysteine and the closing phenylalanine or tryptophan. Each record gives: CDR3 protein, CDR3 DNA, clone size, V gene, J gene, D gene. The D gene is left open where the match is weak. Only part of the rows carry a size: once, few, many, or a class if the clone is expanded.

cdr3_aa: CSARQGLSGYEQYF
cdr3_nt: TGCAGTGCTAGGCAGGGGTTAAGTGGCTACGAGCAGTACTTC
clone_size: NA
v_call: TRBV20-1
j_call: TRBJ2-7
d_call: NA

cdr3_aa: CSVESQGLAGELFF
cdr3_nt: TGCAGCGTTGAATCACAGGGTTTGGCCGGGGAGCTGTTTTTT
clone_size: NA
v_call: TRBV29-1
j_call: TRBJ2-2
d_call: NA

cdr3_aa: CASTENSPLHF
cdr3_nt: TGTGCCAGCACAGAGAATTCACCCCTCCACTTT
clone_size: NA
v_call: TRBV2
j_call: TRBJ1-6
d_call: NA

cdr3_aa: CATATGTAAPEQFF
cdr3_nt: TGTGCCACCGCCACCGGGACAGCCGCTCCTGAGCAGTTCTTC
clone_size: NA
v_call: TRBV10-3
j_call: TRBJ2-1
d_call: TRBD1

cdr3_aa: CASSLNYGGDEQFF
cdr3_nt: TGTGCCAGCAGCTTAAACTACGGGGGGGATGAGCAGTTCTTC
clone_size: few
v_call: TRBV7-3
j_call: TRBJ2-1
d_call: TRBD2

cdr3_aa: CASSLGREGETQYF
cdr3_nt: TGTGCCAGCAGTTTGGGCAGGGAGGGAGAGACCCAGTACTTC
clone_size: NA
v_call: TRBV28
j_call: TRBJ2-5
d_call: TRBD2

cdr3_aa: CSARTRGAPYEQYF
cdr3_nt: TGCAGTGCTAGAACTAGGGGGGCTCCCTACGAGCAGTACTTC
clone_size: NA
v_call: TRBV20-1
j_call: TRBJ2-7
d_call: NA

cdr3_aa: CASSPRTLSPSGANVLTF
cdr3_nt: TGTGCCAGCAGCCCAAGGACCCTCAGCCCCTCTGGGGCCAACGTCCTGACTTTC
clone_size: NA
v_call: TRBV14
j_call: TRBJ2-6
d_call: NA

cdr3_aa: CASSLGLAGGPGTDTQYF
cdr3_nt: TGCGCCAGCAGCTTGGGACTAGCGGGGGGGCCTGGCACAGATACGCAGTATTTT
clone_size: NA
v_call: TRBV5-1
j_call: TRBJ2-3
d_call: TRBD2

cdr3_aa: CSVGPRNSGANVLTF
cdr3_nt: TGCAGCGTTGGCCCCAGGAACTCTGGGGCCAACGTCCTGACTTTC
clone_size: NA
v_call: TRBV29-1
j_call: TRBJ2-6
d_call: NA

cdr3_aa: CASSLYGGAGNEQFF
cdr3_nt: TGTGCCAGCAGCTTATACGGGGGGGCCGGTAATGAGCAGTTCTTC
clone_size: NA
v_call: TRBV7-2
j_call: TRBJ2-1
d_call: TRBD2

cdr3_aa: CASSLSDGGNQPQHF
cdr3_nt: TGCGCCAGCAGCTTGTCCGATGGTGGCAATCAGCCCCAGCATTTT
clone_size: NA
v_call: TRBV5-1
j_call: TRBJ1-5
d_call: NA

cdr3_aa: CATSRDGQSEQYF
cdr3_nt: TGTGCCACCAGCAGAGACGGGCAGAGCGAGCAGTACTTC
clone_size: NA
v_call: TRBV15
j_call: TRBJ2-7
d_call: NA

cdr3_aa: CASSPGQGEGYEQYF
cdr3_nt: TGCGCCAGCAGCCCCGGACAGGGAGAAGGCTACGAGCAGTACTTC
clone_size: NA
v_call: TRBV5-1
j_call: TRBJ2-7
d_call: TRBD1

cdr3_aa: CASSLARPGVLYGYTF
cdr3_nt: TGCGCCAGCAGCTTGGCCCGGCCAGGGGTCCTCTATGGCTACACCTTC
clone_size: NA
v_call: TRBV5-1
j_call: TRBJ1-2
d_call: NA

cdr3_aa: CASSLAGAGETQYF
cdr3_nt: TGTGCCAGCAGCTTAGCAGGGGCCGGAGAGACCCAGTACTTC
clone_size: many
v_call: TRBV7-2
j_call: TRBJ2-5
d_call: NA

cdr3_aa: CASSLFGDMNTEAFF
cdr3_nt: TGTGCCAGCAGTTTATTCGGAGATATGAACACTGAAGCTTTCTTT
clone_size: NA
v_call: TRBV12-3/TRBV12-4
j_call: TRBJ1-1
d_call: NA

cdr3_aa: CASSFPRAWQYF
cdr3_nt: TGTGCCAGCAGTTTCCCGAGGGCATGGCAGTACTTC
clone_size: NA
v_call: TRBV28
j_call: TRBJ2-7
d_call: NA

cdr3_aa: CASSERSNEQFF
cdr3_nt: TGTGCCAGCAGTGAACGGAGCAATGAGCAGTTCTTC
clone_size: NA
v_call: TRBV6-1
j_call: TRBJ2-1
d_call: NA

cdr3_aa: CASSEVQGRAGGYTF
cdr3_nt: TGTGCCAGCAGTGAAGTACAGGGCCGGGCTGGGGGCTACACCTTC
clone_size: few
v_call: TRBV6-1
j_call: TRBJ1-2
d_call: NA

cdr3_aa: CASSPRWGQEQYF
cdr3_nt: TGTGCCAGCAGCCCCCGGTGGGGGCAGGAGCAGTACTTC
clone_size: NA
v_call: TRBV28
j_call: TRBJ2-7
d_call: NA

cdr3_aa: CASSVNRGGDEQFF
cdr3_nt: TGTGCCAGCAGCGTCAACAGGGGTGGGGATGAGCAGTTCTTC
clone_size: NA
v_call: TRBV7-9
j_call: TRBJ2-1
d_call: TRBD1

cdr3_aa: CATSREDRGPYSGANVLTF
cdr3_nt: TGTGCCACCAGCAGAGAGGACAGGGGGCCCTACTCTGGGGCCAACGTCCTGACTTTC
clone_size: NA
v_call: TRBV15
j_call: TRBJ2-6
d_call: TRBD1

cdr3_aa: CASSDPRQGAYF
cdr3_nt: TGTGCCAGCAGTGACCCTAGACAGGGGGCGTACTTC
clone_size: NA
v_call: TRBV25-1
j_call: TRBJ2-7
d_call: TRBD1

cdr3_aa: CSVGAISGTGFTDTQYF
cdr3_nt: TGCAGCGTTGGCGCCATCTCCGGGACAGGGTTCACAGATACGCAGTATTTT
clone_size: few
v_call: TRBV29-1
j_call: TRBJ2-3
d_call: TRBD1

cdr3_aa: CASSHRGPAGELFF
cdr3_nt: TGTGCCAGCAGCCACAGGGGTCCCGCCGGGGAGCTGTTTTTT
clone_size: NA
v_call: TRBV7-9
j_call: TRBJ2-2
d_call: TRBD1

cdr3_aa: CASSPDSSSTDTQYF
cdr3_nt: TGTGCCAGCAGTCCGGACTCCTCTAGCACAGATACGCAGTATTTT
clone_size: NA
v_call: TRBV6-2/TRBV6-3
j_call: TRBJ2-3
d_call: NA

cdr3_aa: CASSLILVPQGETQYF
cdr3_nt: TGTGCCAGCAGCCTCATACTAGTCCCCCAGGGGGAGACCCAGTACTTC
clone_size: NA
v_call: TRBV7-2
j_call: TRBJ2-5
d_call: NA

cdr3_aa: CASSRHVNEKLFF
cdr3_nt: TGTGCCAGCAGTCGGCACGTAAATGAAAAACTGTTTTTT
clone_size: few
v_call: TRBV25-1
j_call: TRBJ1-4
d_call: NA

cdr3_aa: CASKPGLEIGEQYF
cdr3_nt: TGTGCCAGCAAGCCGGGACTAGAGATTGGCGAGCAGTACTTC
clone_size: NA
v_call: TRBV2
j_call: TRBJ2-7
d_call: TRBD2

cdr3_aa: CASSTGTGVEKLFF
cdr3_nt: TGTGCCAGCAGTACCGGGACAGGGGTTGAAAAACTGTTTTTT
clone_size: NA
v_call: TRBV12-3/TRBV12-4
j_call: TRBJ1-4
d_call: TRBD1

cdr3_aa: CASSYWNSPLHF
cdr3_nt: TGTGCCAGCAGTTACTGGAATTCACCCCTCCACTTT
clone_size: few
v_call: TRBV6-5
j_call: TRBJ1-6
d_call: NA

cdr3_aa: CSATQGQGRQETQYF
cdr3_nt: TGCAGTGCAACCCAGGGACAGGGAAGACAAGAGACCCAGTACTTC
clone_size: NA
v_call: TRBV20-1
j_call: TRBJ2-5
d_call: TRBD1

cdr3_aa: CASSLERDGKNIQYF
cdr3_nt: TGTGCCAGCAGCTTAGAAAGGGACGGCAAAAACATTCAGTACTTC
clone_size: many
v_call: TRBV7-9
j_call: TRBJ2-4
d_call: NA

cdr3_aa: CASSPRLRRDYNEQFF
cdr3_nt: TGTGCCAGCAGCCCCCGACTGAGAAGAGACTACAATGAGCAGTTCTTC
clone_size: NA
v_call: TRBV21-1
j_call: TRBJ2-1
d_call: NA

cdr3_aa: CASSPVAHGGGEQFF
cdr3_nt: TGTGCCAGCAGCCCAGTTGCGCACGGAGGGGGTGAGCAGTTCTTC
clone_size: NA
v_call: TRBV7-3
j_call: TRBJ2-1
d_call: NA

cdr3_aa: CATWDPTYNEQFF
cdr3_nt: TGTGCCACTTGGGACCCCACCTACAATGAGCAGTTCTTC
clone_size: NA
v_call: TRBV7-2
j_call: TRBJ2-1
d_call: NA